This T cell receptor beta chain was identified in a study of blood T cell repertoires in COVID-19. Study context: T cells, B-cell-depleted T cells, or PBMCs provided the cDNA or gDNA that served as material.

As processed by the authors: Reference gene primer amplification yielded estimated nucleated cell counts. Only in-frame clones appear in the TCRdb table, and some are missing; sequencing was by immunoSEQ multiplex PCR. V and J calls and clone size are those listed in that table; D and trimming were worked out from the DNA. Of about 200,000 clones in the sample, just over 85% are singletons; the top ten hold roughly 1.5%. With 8 bases removed from V and 7 bases from J, the gap between germline ends came to 21 bases. CDR3 length: 15 amino acids. CDR1 is MDHEN and CDR2 is SYDVKM in the germline V gene. The chain joins TRBV28 to TRBJ1-5, with D perhaps matching TRBD1 (5 bases). The TCR was taken from a man aged 18 to 30 with active or convalescent COVID-19. The sequenced sample consisted of peripheral blood. CDR3 sequence reads: CASRRGSQSEQPQHF. Here the CDR3 DNA reads TGTGCCAGCCGGAGGGGCAGTCAAAGTGAGCAGCCCCAGCATTTT.